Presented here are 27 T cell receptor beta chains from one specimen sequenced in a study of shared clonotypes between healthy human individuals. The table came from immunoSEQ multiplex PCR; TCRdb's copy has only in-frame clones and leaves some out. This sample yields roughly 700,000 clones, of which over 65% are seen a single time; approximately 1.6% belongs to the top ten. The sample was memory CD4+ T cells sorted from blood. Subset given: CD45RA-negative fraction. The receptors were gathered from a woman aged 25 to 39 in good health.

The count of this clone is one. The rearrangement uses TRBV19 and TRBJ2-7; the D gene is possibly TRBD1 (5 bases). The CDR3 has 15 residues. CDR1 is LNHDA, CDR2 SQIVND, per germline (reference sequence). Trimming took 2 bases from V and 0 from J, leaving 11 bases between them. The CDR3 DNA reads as TGTGCCAGTAGTATACAGGGAAGATTCTCCTACGAGCAGTACTTC. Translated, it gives CASSIQGRFSYEQYF.

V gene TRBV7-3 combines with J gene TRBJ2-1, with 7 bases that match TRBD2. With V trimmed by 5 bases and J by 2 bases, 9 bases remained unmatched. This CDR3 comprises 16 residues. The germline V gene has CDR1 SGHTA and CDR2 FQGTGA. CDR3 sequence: CASSPVGSGPYNEQFF. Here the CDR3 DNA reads TGTGCCAGCAGCCCCGTTGGTAGCGGGCCCTACAATGAGCAGTTCTTC. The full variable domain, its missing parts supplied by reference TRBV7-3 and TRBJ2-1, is GAGVSQTPSNKVTEKGKYVELRCDPISGHTALYWYRQSLGQGPEFLIYFQGTGAADDSGLPNDRFFAVRPEGSVSTLKIQRTERGDSAVYLCASSPVGSGPYNEQFFGPGTRLTVL.

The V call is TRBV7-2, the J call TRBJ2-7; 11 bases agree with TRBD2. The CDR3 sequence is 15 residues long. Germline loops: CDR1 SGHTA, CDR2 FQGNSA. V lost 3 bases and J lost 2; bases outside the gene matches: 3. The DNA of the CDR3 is TGTGCCAGCAGCTTTGGGGGACTAGCGGCCTACGAGCAGTACTTC. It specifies CASSFGGLAAYEQYF.

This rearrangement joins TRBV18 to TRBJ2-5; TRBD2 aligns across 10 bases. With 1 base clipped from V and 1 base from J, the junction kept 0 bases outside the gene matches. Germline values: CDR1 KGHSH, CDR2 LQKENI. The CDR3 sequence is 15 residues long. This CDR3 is CASSPRLAGQETQYF. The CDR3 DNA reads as TGTGCCAGCTCACCACGACTAGCGGGCCAAGAGACCCAGTACTTC.

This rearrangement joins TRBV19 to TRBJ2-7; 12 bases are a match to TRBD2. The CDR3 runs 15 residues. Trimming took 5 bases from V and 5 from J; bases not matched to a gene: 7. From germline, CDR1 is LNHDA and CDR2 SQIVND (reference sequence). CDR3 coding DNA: TGTGCCAGTAGTTCTAGCGGGAGGGCCGGCCACGAGCAGTACTTC. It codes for CASSSSGRAGHEQYF. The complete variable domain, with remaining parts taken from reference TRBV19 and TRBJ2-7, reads DGGITQSPKYLFRKEGQNVTLSCEQNLNHDAMYWYRQDPGQGLRLIYYSQIVNDFQKGDIAEGYSVSREKKESFPLTVTSAQKNPTAFYLCASSSSGRAGHEQYFGPGTRLTVT.

The CDR3 bases are TGTGCCAGCAGCTTCAAGGGAGAATTGAACACTGAAGCTTTCTTT. Its protein is CASSFKGELNTEAFF. V and J are TRBV7-3 and TRBJ1-1; D unclear. V was cut by 3 bases and J by 0 bases, with 11 bases left in between. This CDR3 has 15 amino acids. Germline V lookup: CDR1 SGHTA, CDR2 FQGTGA.

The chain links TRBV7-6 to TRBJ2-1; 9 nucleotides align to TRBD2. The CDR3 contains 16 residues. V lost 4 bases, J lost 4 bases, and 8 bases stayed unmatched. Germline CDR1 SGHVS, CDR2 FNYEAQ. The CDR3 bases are TGTGCCAGCAGCTGGCGACTAGCGGAGGGGTACAATGAGCAGTTCTTC. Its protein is CASSWRLAEGYNEQFF.

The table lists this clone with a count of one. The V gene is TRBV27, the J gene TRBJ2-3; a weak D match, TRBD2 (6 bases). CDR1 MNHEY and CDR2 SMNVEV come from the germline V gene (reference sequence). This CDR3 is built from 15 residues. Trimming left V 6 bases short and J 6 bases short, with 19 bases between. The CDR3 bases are TGTGCCAGCAGCGAGACACCGGAGGGGATGGATACGCAGTATTTT. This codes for CASSETPEGMDTQYF.

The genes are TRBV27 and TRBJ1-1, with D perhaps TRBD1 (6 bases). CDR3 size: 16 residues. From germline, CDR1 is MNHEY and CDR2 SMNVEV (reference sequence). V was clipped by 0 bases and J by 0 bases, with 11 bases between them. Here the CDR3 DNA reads TGTGCCAGCAGTTTATCGGCAGGGACAATGAACACTGAAGCTTTCTTT. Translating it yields CASSLSAGTMNTEAFF.

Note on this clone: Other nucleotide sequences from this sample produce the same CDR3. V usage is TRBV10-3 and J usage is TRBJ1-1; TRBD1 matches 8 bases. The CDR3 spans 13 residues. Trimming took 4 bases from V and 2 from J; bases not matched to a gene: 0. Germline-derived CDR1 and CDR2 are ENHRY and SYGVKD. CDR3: CAISAGGNTEAFF. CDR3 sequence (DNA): TGTGCCATCAGTGCAGGGGGCAACACTGAAGCTTTCTTT.

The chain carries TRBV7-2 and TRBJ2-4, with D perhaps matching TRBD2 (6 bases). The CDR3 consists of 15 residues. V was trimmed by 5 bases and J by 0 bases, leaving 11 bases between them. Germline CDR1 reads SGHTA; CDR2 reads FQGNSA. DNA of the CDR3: TGTGCCAGCAGCCCACCGGGACTAGCCAAAAACATTCAGTACTTC. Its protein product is CASSPPGLAKNIQYF.

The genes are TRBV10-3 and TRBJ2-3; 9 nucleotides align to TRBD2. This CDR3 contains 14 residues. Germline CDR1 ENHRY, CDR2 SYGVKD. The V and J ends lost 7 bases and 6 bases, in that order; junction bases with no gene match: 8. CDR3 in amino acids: CAITPGTSMDTQYF. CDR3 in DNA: TGTGCCATCACCCCCGGGACTAGCATGGATACGCAGTATTTT.

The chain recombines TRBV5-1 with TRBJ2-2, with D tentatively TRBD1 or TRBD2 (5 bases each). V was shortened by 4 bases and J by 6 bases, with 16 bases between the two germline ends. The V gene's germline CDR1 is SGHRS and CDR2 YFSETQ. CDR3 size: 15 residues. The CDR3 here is CASSPGTIVPGELFF. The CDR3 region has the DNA TGCGCCAGCAGCCCCGGGACCATAGTCCCCGGGGAGCTGTTTTTT.

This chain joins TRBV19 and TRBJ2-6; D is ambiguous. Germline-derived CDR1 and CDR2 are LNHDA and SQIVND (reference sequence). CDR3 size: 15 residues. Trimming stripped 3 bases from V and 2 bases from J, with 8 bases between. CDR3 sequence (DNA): TGTGCCAGTAGTATGTCCGAAGCTGGGGCCAACGTCCTGACTTTC. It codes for CASSMSEAGANVLTF. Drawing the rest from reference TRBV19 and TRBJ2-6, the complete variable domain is DGGITQSPKYLFRKEGQNVTLSCEQNLNHDAMYWYRQDPGQGLRLIYYSQIVNDFQKGDIAEGYSVSREKKESFPLTVTSAQKNPTAFYLCASSMSEAGANVLTFGAGSRLTVL.

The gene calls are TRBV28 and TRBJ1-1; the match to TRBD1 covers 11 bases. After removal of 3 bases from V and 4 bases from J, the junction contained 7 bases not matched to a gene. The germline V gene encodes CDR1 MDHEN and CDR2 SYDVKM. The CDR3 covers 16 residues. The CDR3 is CASSFSTGTGGTEAFF. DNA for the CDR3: TGTGCCAGCAGTTTCTCGACGGGGACAGGGGGCACTGAAGCTTTCTTT.

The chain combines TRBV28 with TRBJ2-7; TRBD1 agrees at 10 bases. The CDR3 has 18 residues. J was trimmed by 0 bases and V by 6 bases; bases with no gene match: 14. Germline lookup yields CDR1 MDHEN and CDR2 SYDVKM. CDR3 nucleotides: TGTGCCAGCAGACCAAGGACAGGGGGTAGGAGAACCTCCTACGAGCAGTACTTC. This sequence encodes CASRPRTGGRRTSYEQYF.

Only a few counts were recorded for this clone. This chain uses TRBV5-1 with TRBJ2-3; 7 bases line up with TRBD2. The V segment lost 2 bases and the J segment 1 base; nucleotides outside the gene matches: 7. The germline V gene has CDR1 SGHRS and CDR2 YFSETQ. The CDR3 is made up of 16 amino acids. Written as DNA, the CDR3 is TGCGCCAGCAGCTTTGAACTAGCGTCCGGCACAGATACGCAGTATTTT. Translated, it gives CASSFELASGTDTQYF. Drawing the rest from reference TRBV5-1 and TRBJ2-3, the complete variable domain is KAGVTQTPRYLIKTRGQQVTLSCSPISGHRSVSWYQQTPGQGLQFLFEYFSETQRNKGNFPGRFSGRQFSNSRSEMNVSTLELGDSALYLCASSFELASGTDTQYFGPGTRLTVL.

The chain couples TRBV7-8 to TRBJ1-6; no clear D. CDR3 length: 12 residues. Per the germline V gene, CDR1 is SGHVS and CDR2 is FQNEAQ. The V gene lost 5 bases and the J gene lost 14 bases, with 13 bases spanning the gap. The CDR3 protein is CASSPSEGTLHF. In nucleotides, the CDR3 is TGTGCCAGCAGCCCGAGTGAGGGTACCCTCCACTTT.

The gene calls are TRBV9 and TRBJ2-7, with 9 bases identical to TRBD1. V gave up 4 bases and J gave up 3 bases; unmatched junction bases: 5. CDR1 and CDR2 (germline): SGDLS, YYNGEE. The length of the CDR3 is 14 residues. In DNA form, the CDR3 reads TGTGCCAGCAGCCGACAGGGGGTTGGCTACGAGCAGTACTTC. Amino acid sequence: CASSRQGVGYEQYF.

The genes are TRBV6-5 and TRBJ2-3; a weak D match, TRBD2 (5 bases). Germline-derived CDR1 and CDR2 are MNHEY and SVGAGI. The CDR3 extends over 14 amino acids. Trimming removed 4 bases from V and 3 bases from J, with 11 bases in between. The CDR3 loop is CASSFSAATDTQYF. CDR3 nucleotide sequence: TGTGCCAGCAGTTTCTCAGCGGCTACAGATACGCAGTATTTT.

The CDR3 nucleotides read TGTGCCAGCAGCGACAGGGACAGGGGTGGTACCGGGGAGCTGTTTTTT. Translation: CASSDRDRGGTGELFF. This sequence joins TRBV7-9 and TRBJ2-2; 10 nucleotides agree with TRBD1. V shed 5 bases and J 5 bases; nucleotides not matched to a gene: 8. This CDR3 region has 16 residues. CDR1 is SEHNR, CDR2 FQNEAQ, per germline (reference sequence).

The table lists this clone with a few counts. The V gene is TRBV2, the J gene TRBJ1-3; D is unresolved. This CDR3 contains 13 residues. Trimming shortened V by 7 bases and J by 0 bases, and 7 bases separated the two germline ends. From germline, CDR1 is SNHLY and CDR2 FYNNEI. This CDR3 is CASNRNSGNTIYF. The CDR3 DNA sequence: TGTGCCAGCAACCGAAACTCTGGAAACACCATATATTTT.

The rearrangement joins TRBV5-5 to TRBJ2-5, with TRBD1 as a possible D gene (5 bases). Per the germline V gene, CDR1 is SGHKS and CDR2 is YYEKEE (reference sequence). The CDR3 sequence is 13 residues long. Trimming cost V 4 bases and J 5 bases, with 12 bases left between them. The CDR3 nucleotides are TGTGCCAGCAGCGGAGCAGGGCTCGAGACCCAGTACTTC. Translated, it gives CASSGAGLETQYF.

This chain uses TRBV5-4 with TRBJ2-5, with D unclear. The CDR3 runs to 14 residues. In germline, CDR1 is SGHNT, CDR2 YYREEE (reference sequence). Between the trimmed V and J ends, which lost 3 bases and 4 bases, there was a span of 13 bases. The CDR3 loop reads CASSSPAVGETQYF. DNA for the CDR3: TGTGCCAGCAGCTCTCCCGCGGTGGGAGAGACCCAGTACTTC.

The CDR3 DNA sequence: TGTGCCTCGCAGGGGGGCGGGATGATAGATACGCAGTATTTT. It encodes CASQGGGMIDTQYF. J is TRBJ2-3 and V is TRBV10-3; D may be TRBD1 (7 bases). The V gene lost 11 bases and the J gene lost 5 bases, with 20 bases spanning the gap. Germline V gene data show CDR1 as ENHRY and CDR2 as SYGVKD. This CDR3 is built from 14 residues.

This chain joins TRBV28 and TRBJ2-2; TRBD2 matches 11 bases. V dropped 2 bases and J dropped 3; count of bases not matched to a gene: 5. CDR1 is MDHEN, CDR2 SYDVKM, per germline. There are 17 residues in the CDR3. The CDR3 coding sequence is TGTGCCAGCAGTTTAGTTAGCGGGAGGGCGGACACCGGGGAGCTGTTTTTT. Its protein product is CASSLVSGRADTGELFF.

CDR3 sequence: CASSPTGGSYNEQFF. CDR3 bases: TGTGCCAGTAGCCCGACAGGGGGGTCCTACAATGAGCAGTTCTTC. The chain couples TRBV19 to TRBJ2-1, with TRBD1 identical over 9 bases. Germline V gives CDR1 LNHDA, CDR2 SQIVND (reference sequence). V shed 6 bases and J 1 base; nucleotides not matched to a gene: 4. This CDR3 has 15 amino acids.